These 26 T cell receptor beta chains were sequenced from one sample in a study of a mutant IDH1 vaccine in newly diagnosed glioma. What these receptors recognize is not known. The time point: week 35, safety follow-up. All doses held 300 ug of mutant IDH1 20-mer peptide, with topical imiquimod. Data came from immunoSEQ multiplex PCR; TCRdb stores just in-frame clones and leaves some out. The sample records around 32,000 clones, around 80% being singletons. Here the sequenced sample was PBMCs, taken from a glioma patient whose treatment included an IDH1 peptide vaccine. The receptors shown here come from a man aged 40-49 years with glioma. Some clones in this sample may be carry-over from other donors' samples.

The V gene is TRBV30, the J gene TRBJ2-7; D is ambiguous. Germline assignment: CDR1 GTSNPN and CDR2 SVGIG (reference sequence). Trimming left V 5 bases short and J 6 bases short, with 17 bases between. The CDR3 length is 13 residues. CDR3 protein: CAWAKAFFAEQYF. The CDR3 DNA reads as TGTGCCTGGGCAAAAGCCTTTTTCGCCGAGCAGTACTTC.

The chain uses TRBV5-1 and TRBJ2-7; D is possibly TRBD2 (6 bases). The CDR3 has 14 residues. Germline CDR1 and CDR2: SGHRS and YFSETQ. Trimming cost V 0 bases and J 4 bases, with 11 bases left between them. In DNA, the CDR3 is TGCGCCAGCAGCTTGGGGGGGGAATTATACGAGCAGTACTTC. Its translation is CASSLGGELYEQYF.

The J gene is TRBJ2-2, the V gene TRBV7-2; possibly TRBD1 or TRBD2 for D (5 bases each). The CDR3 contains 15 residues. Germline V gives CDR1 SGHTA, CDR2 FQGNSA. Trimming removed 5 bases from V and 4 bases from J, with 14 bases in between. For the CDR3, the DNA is TGTGCCAGCAGCCATTGGAGGACACGCACCGGGGAGCTGTTTTTT. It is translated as CASSHWRTRTGELFF.

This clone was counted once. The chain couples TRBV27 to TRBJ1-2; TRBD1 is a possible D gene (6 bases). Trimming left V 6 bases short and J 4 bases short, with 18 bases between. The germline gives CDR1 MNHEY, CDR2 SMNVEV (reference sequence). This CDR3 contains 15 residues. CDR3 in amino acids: CASSFRQDLGYGYTF. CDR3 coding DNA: TGTGCCAGCAGCTTCAGACAGGACCTGGGCTATGGCTACACCTTC.

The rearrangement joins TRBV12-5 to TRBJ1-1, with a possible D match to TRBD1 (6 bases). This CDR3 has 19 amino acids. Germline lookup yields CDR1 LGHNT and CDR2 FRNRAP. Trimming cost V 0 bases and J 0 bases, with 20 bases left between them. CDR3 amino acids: CASGLVPILSGGMNTEAFF. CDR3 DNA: TGTGCTAGTGGTTTGGTACCCATCCTTTCTGGGGGCATGAACACTGAAGCTTTCTTT.

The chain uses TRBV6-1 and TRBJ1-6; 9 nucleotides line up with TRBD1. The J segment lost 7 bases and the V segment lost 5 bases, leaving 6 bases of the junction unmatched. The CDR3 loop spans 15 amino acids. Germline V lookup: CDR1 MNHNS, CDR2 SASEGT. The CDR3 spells CASSSRDRVNSPLHF. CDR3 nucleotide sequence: TGTGCCAGCAGTAGCCGGGACAGGGTCAATTCACCCCTCCACTTT.

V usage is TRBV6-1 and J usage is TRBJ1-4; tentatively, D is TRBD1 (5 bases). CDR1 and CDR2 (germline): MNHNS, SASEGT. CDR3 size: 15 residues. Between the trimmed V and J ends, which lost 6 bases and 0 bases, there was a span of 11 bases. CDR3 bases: TGTGCCAGCAGATCGGACACCGCAACTAATGAAAAACTGTTTTTT. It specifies CASRSDTATNEKLFF.

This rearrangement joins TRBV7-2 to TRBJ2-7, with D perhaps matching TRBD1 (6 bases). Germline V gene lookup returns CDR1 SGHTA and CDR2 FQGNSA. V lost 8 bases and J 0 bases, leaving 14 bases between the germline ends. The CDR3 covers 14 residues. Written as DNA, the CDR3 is TGTGCCAGCTGGGCAGGGACAATCTCCTACGAGCAGTACTTC. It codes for CASWAGTISYEQYF.

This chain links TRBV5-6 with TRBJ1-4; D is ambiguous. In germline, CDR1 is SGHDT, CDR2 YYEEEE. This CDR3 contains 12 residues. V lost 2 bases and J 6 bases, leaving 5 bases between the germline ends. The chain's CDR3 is CASSFNYEKLFF. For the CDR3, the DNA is TGTGCCAGCAGCTTCAATTATGAAAAACTGTTTTTT.

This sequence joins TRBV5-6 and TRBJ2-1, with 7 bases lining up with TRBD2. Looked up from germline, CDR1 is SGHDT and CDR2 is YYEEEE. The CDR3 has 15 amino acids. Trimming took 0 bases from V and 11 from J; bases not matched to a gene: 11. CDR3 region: CASSLGAGPVTQQFF. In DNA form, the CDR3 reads TGTGCCAGCAGCTTGGGAGCGGGGCCGGTCACGCAGCAGTTCTTC. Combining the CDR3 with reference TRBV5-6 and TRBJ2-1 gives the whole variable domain DAGVTQSPTHLIKTRGQQVTLRCSPKSGHDTVSWYQQALGQGPQFIFQYYEEEERQRGNFPDRFSGHQFPNYSSELNVNALLLGDSALYLCASSLGAGPVTQQFFGPGTRLTVL.

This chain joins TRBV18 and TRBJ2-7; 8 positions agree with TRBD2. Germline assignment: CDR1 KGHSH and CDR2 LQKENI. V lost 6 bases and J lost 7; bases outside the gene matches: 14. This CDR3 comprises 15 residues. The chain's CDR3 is CASSSGGLPPREQYF. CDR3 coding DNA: TGTGCCAGCTCCAGCGGGGGACTCCCACCCAGGGAGCAGTACTTC.

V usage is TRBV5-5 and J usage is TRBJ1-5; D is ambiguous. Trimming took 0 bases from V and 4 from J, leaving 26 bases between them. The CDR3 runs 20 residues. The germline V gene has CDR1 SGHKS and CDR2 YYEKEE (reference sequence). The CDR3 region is CASSLAALRSQRQANQPQHF. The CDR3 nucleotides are TGTGCCAGCAGCTTGGCGGCCTTGAGGTCTCAACGGCAGGCGAATCAGCCCCAGCATTTT.

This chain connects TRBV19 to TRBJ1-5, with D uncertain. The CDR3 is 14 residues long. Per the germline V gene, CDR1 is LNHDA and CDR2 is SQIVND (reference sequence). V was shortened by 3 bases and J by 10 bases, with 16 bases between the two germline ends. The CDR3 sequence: CASSIGSATDPQHF. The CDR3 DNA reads TGTGCCAGTAGTATCGGGTCAGCCACGGATCCCCAGCATTTT.

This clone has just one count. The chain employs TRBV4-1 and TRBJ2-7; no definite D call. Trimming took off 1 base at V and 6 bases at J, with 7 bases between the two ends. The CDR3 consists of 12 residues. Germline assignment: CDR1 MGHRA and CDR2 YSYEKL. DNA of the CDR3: TGCGCCAGCAGCCAAGTTTATAGCGAGCAGTACTTC. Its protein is CASSQVYSEQYF.

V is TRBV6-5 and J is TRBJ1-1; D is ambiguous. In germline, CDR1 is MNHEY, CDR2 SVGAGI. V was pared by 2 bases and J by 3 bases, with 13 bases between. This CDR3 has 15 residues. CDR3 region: CASSYGVGGDTEAFF. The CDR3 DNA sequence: TGTGCCAGCAGTTACGGCGTCGGTGGGGACACTGAAGCTTTCTTT.

This CDR3 is CASTIGGRELFF. The CDR3 DNA follows: TGTGCCAGTACCATAGGGGGCCGGGAGCTGTTTTTT. The J gene is TRBJ2-2, the V gene TRBV19; 7 bases align to TRBD1. This CDR3 spans 12 amino acids. Trimming removed 7 bases from V and 9 bases from J; junction bases left unmatched: 5. Germline V gives CDR1 LNHDA, CDR2 SQIVND (reference sequence).

As DNA, the CDR3 is TGTGCCAGCAGTCCCTCCCAGGGGCTACGTGGCTACACCTTC. It codes for CASSPSQGLRGYTF. V and J are TRBV28 and TRBJ1-2; a weak D match, TRBD1 (6 bases). CDR3 size: 14 residues. V gave up 5 bases and J gave up 7 bases, with 17 bases separating them. The germline gives CDR1 MDHEN, CDR2 SYDVKM.

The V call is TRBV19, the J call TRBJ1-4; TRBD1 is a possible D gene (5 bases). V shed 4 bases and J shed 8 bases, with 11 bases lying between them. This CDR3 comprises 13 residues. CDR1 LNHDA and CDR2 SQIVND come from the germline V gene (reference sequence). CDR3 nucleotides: TGTGCCAGTAGTAACTTTCGGGGCGAAAAACTGTTTTTT. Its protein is CASSNFRGEKLFF.

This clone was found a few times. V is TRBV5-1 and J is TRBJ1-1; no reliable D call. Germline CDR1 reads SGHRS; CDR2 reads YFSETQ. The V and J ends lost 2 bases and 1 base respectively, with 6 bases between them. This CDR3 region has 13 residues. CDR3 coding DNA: TGCGCCAGCAGCTTTCGGCAGAACACTGAAGCTTTCTTT. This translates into CASSFRQNTEAFF.

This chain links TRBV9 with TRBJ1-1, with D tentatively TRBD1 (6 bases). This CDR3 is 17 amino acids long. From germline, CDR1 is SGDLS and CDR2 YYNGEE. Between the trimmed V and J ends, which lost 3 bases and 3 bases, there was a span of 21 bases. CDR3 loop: CASSGRPRGAKDTEAFF. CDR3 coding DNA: TGTGCCAGCAGCGGTCGTCCGAGGGGGGCAAAGGACACTGAAGCTTTCTTT.

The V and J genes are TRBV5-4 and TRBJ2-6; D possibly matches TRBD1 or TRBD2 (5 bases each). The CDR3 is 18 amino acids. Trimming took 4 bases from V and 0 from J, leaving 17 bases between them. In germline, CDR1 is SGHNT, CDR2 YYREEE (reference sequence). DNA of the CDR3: TGTGCCAGCAGCCGTGGGGGAAGAGGGTACTCTGGGGCCAACGTCCTGACTTTC. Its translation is CASSRGGRGYSGANVLTF.

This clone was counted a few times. CDR3 sequence: CASSPGQIPYEQYF. CDR3 in DNA: TGTGCCAGCAGCCCGGGCCAGATTCCCTACGAGCAGTACTTC. The chain is built from TRBV5-8 and TRBJ2-7; D gene unclear. Per germline, CDR1 SGHTS and CDR2 YDEGEE. Trimming stripped 4 bases from V and 2 bases from J, with 13 bases between. The CDR3 runs to 14 residues.

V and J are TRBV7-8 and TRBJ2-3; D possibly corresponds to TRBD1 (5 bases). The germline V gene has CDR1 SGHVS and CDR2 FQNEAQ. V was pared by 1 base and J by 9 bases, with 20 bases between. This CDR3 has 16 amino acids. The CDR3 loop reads CASSLVVVGVSDTQYF. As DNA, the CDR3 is TGTGCCAGCAGCTTAGTTGTGGTAGGGGTTTCGGACACGCAGTATTTT.

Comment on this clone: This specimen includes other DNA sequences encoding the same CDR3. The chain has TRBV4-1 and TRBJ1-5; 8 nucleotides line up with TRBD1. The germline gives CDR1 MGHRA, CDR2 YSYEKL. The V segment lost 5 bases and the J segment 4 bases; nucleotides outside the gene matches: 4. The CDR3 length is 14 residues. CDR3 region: CASSLDRGNQPQHF. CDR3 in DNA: TGCGCCAGCAGCTTAGACAGGGGAAATCAGCCCCAGCATTTT.

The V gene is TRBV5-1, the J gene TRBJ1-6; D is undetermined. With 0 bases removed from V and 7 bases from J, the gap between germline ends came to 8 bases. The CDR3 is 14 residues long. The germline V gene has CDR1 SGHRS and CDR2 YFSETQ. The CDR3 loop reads CASSLGLLNSPLHF. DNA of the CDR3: TGCGCCAGCAGCTTGGGTTTATTGAATTCACCCCTCCACTTT.

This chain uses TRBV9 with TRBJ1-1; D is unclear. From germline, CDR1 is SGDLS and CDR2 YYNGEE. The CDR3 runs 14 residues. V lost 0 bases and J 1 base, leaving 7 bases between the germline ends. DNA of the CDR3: TGTGCCAGCAGCGTAGGGAATTGGAACACTGAAGCTTTCTTT. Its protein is CASSVGNWNTEAFF.